The T cell receptor beta chain under discussion was sequenced for a study of human T cells and chemical hapten exposure. Time point defined: pre-sensitization, week 0. Regarding treatment: therapeutic diphenylcyclopropenone sensitization with weekly scalp DPC. This clonotype occurred many times. TCRdb re-called the RACE reads with MiXCR, one entry per CDR3 protein. This table has about 42,000 distinct CDR3 sequences, roughly an eighth appearing once. This clonotype was obtained from a woman in her twenties or thirties with alopecia areata. Some clones in this sample may be carry-over from other donors' samples. Source: whole blood, taken in connection with sensitization to the hapten diphenylcyclopropenone (DPC).

Here the CDR3 reads CATGTAPDQPQHF. The CDR3 coding sequence is TGTGCCACTGGGACCGCTCCTGATCAGCCCCAGCATTTT. The chain has TRBV10-3 and TRBJ1-5; maybe TRBD1 (5 bases). Trimming shortened V by 10 bases and J by 5 bases, and 15 bases separated the two germline ends. Germline V CDR1 and CDR2: ENHRY, SYGVKD. The CDR3 loop spans 13 amino acids.